This TCR beta chain came from a study of Graves' ophthalmopathy and Graves' hyperthyroidism. Study-level results: Most thyroid clonotypes with frequency above 0.001 were detected in blood too.

Transcripts of RNA were the source for amplifying TCR beta CDR3 regions. In the first round, RT-PCR was carried out with HTBI primers, and a multiplex PCR formed the second round. TCRdb fed the multiplex PCR reads into MiXCR, producing one record per CDR3 protein. The sample gives about 620,000 distinct CDR3 sequences, about a fifth of which show up once; roughly 6.9% is in the top ten. Worth noting for this clonotype: Antigen specificity is unknown.

Aged 18 to 65, the patients with hyperthyroidism had under 2 months' duration and were newly diagnosed. The TCR originated in a woman between 18 and 29 years old with stable Graves' hyperthyroidism. Some clones in this sample may be carry-over from other donors' samples. Material: peripheral blood.

In nucleotides, the CDR3 is TGTGCCAGCAGTTTCTTACTAGCGGGAGGAACGTTCTACGAGCAGTACTTC. It is translated as CASSFLLAGGTFYEQYF. The gene calls are TRBV27 and TRBJ2-7; the match to TRBD2 covers 12 bases. The CDR3 runs to 17 residues. CDR1 is MNHEY and CDR2 is SMNVEV in the germline V gene (reference sequence). Losses at the gene ends were 3 bases for V and 3 bases for J; bases not matched to a gene: 9.